This T cell receptor (beta chain) was observed in a study of blood T cell repertoires in COVID-19. Deletions cut 3 bases from V and 2 bases from J, with 16 bases between. This CDR3 is 16 amino acids long. The germline V gene encodes CDR1 LGHNA and CDR2 YSLEER. Only in-frame clones appear in the TCRdb table, and some are missing; sequencing was by immunoSEQ multiplex PCR. The sample yields 200,000 to 250,000 clones, about 80% seen once. This chain links TRBV4-3 with TRBJ1-2; D perhaps matches TRBD1 (5 bases). The source material was PBMCs or T cells enriched from blood (not recorded which). The source is a woman in her forties with acute COVID-19. The CDR3 spells CASSHLGGLRNYGYTF. The CDR3, as DNA: TGCGCCAGCAGCCACCTGGGGGGTCTTAGGAACTATGGCTACACCTTC.